The clone carrying this TCR beta chain was seen many times. What it binds is not known. Noted time point: persistent/refractory GD, antithyroid drugs over 5 years with positive TRAb. The TCR library was prepared using RNA isolated from PBMCs. Roughly 8.3 milliliters of peripheral blood were taken and placed in EDTA tubes. These data come from a study of regulatory T cells in long-lasting Graves disease. CDR3 regions were amplified by Arm-PCR using iRepertoire HTBI primers to build TCR beta libraries. TCRdb recomputed calls from the multiplex PCR reads with MiXCR, one row per CDR3 protein. The sample contains more than 350,000 distinct CDR3 sequences, around 20% of which appear only once. Overall study findings and caveats: Compared with new cases, persistent Graves' patients showed reduced TCR diversity.

This clonotype was obtained from a female donor with Graves disease. The sample was peripheral blood mononuclear cells (PBMCs), taken when the disease was refractory, from a patient treated with antithyroid drugs.

CDR3 residues: CASTKGQGHYNEQFF. CDR3 in DNA: TGTGCCAGCACCAAGGGACAGGGTCACTACAATGAGCAGTTCTTC. The rearrangement joins TRBV27 to TRBJ2-1; TRBD1 aligns across 9 bases. Germline CDR1 reads MNHEY; CDR2 reads SMNVEV (reference sequence). The CDR3 has 15 amino acids. After removal of 7 bases from V and 3 bases from J, the junction contained 7 bases not matched to a gene.